The T cell receptor (beta chain) under discussion was sequenced for a study of Graves' ophthalmopathy and Graves' hyperthyroidism. Across the study: Hyperthyroidism counted as stable given no ophthalmopathy within 18 months of follow-up.

A few counts support this clonotype. What it binds is unknown. Study observations and caveats: Forecasting of ophthalmopathy progression by the model achieved roughly 69% sensitivity and about 77% specificity. The majority of expanded thyroid clonotypes above 0.001 frequency also occurred in blood.

Amplifying from RNA transcripts, the study obtained TCR beta CDR3 regions. First-round RT-PCR used HTBI primers; second-round multiplex PCR followed. MiXCR, run by TCRdb on the multiplex PCR reads, gives a single entry per CDR3 protein. The sample carries around 1.1 million distinct CDR3 sequences, 36% recorded once. CDR1 MNHEY and CDR2 SVGAGI come from the germline V gene. The V segment lost 7 bases and the J segment 7 bases; nucleotides outside the gene matches: 14. This CDR3 region has 16 residues. Hyperthyroidism patients, aged 18 to 65, were newly diagnosed, under 2 months' duration. The clonotype originates from an adult man with Graves' hyperthyroidism. The sample consisted of peripheral blood or thyroid tissue (not recorded which). The chain links TRBV6-5 to TRBJ1-5, with 9 bases aligning to TRBD1. The CDR3 region is CASTLATDRGDQPQHF. DNA for the CDR3: TGTGCCAGCACCCTGGCCACGGACAGGGGCGACCAGCCCCAGCATTTT.